This T cell receptor (beta chain) was observed in a study of T cell repertoires in cytomegalovirus infection. On the study more broadly: CMV infection plus the matching HLA type was flagged by public TCR beta signatures.

As to this clonotype: Its target is unknown.

V shed 6 bases and J shed 8 bases, with 12 bases lying between them. Germline V lookup: CDR1 SGHDT, CDR2 YYEEEE. CDR3 length equals 12 residues. TCRdb ran MiXCR on the reads and lists one entry per CDR3 protein. The sample consists of 400,000 to 600,000 distinct CDR3 sequences, about 39% of them appearing once. Whole-study results and caveats: CMV-specific TCR beta clonotypes restricted by HLA-C were the ones dominating the ex vivo response.

The chain uses TRBV5-6 and TRBJ1-5; D remains ambiguous. The material sequenced was cultured PBMCs, taken from culture after CMV antigen stimulation. This clonotype was obtained from a human donor in good health (CMV status not recorded). Some clones in this sample may be carry-over from other donors' samples. This CDR3 is CASTRSQEPQHF. CDR3 DNA sequence: TGTGCCAGCACCCGGAGTCAGGAGCCCCAGCATTTT.